This TCR beta chain originates from a study of T cell clones after liver transplantation. Looking at the study overall: Blood was drawn pre-transplant, before withdrawal, and after full or failed withdrawal.

The protocol was immunoSEQ multiplex PCR, while the TCRdb copy is restricted to in-frame clones and leaves out a portion. Counted here are tens of thousands of clones, around 80% occurring once; the ten biggest clones make up around 2%. Trimming removed 0 bases at V and 4 bases at J, with 10 bases between. The germline V gene encodes CDR1 MGHRA and CDR2 YSYEKL. The CDR3 runs 15 residues. This sample comprised CD4+ T cells from blood, obtained 48 months after liver transplant. The sequence came from a human patient who received a liver transplant. The graft donor may have given rise to some T cells. The chain combines TRBV4-1 with TRBJ1-5; D perhaps matches TRBD1 (5 bases). CDR3 nucleotide sequence: TGCGCCAGCAGCCAAGATCGGCCAGGGAATCAGCCCCAGCATTTT. Residues: CASSQDRPGNQPQHF.